The 23 T cell receptor beta chains reported below all come from one sample, sequenced in a study of metastatic and nonmetastatic thyroid tumors. Patients were all untreated before their thyroid surgery. Through MiXCR, TCRdb re-clonotyped the PCR reads. Of around 59,000 clones listed, 15% to 20% are singletons. Sequencing was carried out using blood. The receptors shown here come from a male donor with papillary thyroid cancer or a benign thyroid nodule (not recorded which). Some clones in this sample may be carry-over from other donors' samples.

On this clone: A clone one base away is much larger, so this may be a read error. This rearrangement joins TRBV5-6 to TRBJ2-7; the D call may be TRBD1 or TRBD2 (5 bases each). From germline, CDR1 is SGHDT and CDR2 YYEEEE. Trimming pared 0 bases from V and 2 bases from J, leaving 12 bases between. The CDR3 is made up of 15 amino acids. The DNA of the CDR3 is TGTGCCAGCAGCTTGGCGGGACGAAGGACCTACGAGCAGTACTTC. Encoded protein: CASSLAGRRTYEQYF.

The table lists this clone with many counts. The chain employs TRBV2 and TRBJ2-7, with unresolved D. The length of the CDR3 is 14 residues. The germline V and J ends were trimmed by 4 bases and 1 base, with 11 bases remaining between them. Germline-derived CDR1 and CDR2 are SNHLY and FYNNEI. The CDR3 nucleotides are TGTGCCAGCAGTGCAATGGCCGATTCCTACGAGCAGTACTTC. Protein sequence: CASSAMADSYEQYF.

This clone was detected many times. V and J are TRBV19 and TRBJ1-5; D gene ambiguous. CDR1 is LNHDA, CDR2 SQIVND, per germline (reference sequence). Trimming cost V 1 base and J 4 bases, with 5 bases left between them. The CDR3 runs 13 residues. The CDR3: CASSIGWNQPQHF. DNA of the CDR3: TGTGCCAGTAGTATAGGATGGAATCAGCCCCAGCATTTT.

The table lists this clone with many counts. This rearrangement joins TRBV24-1 to TRBJ2-1; 7 positions match TRBD1. CDR1 is KGHDR, CDR2 SFDVKD, per germline. The CDR3 has 14 amino acids. With 3 bases clipped from V and 12 bases from J, the junction kept 10 bases outside the gene matches. The CDR3 DNA reads as TGTGCCACCAGTGATCCCATTTCAGGGGGAAGGCAGTTCTTC. It yields the protein CATSDPISGGRQFF.

This clone was detected only a few times. A much larger clone differs by one base, so this may be a read error. Within the sample, other DNA sequences also encode this same CDR3. The chain is built from TRBV20-1 and TRBJ2-7; 11 bases are shared with TRBD2. The CDR3 covers 14 residues. CDR1 DFQATT and CDR2 SNEGSKA come from the germline V gene (reference sequence). J gave up 3 bases and V 0 bases, and 1 base lay outside the gene matches. The CDR3 bases are TGCAGTGCTAGAGATAGCGGGGGGGTCTACGAGCAGTACTTC. As protein: CSARDSGGVYEQYF.

This clone has at least ten counts. The V gene is TRBV12-3 or TRBV12-4, the J gene TRBJ2-1; TRBD1 might be the D (6 bases). V was shortened by 6 bases and J by 12 bases, with 18 bases between the two germline ends. The CDR3 runs to 13 residues. DNA of the CDR3: TGTGCCAGCAGCCCCACAGGTGGGGGCCCGCAGTTCTTC. This gives the protein CASSPTGGGPQFF.

There are many counts of this clone. The V gene is TRBV19, the J gene TRBJ2-3, with D maybe TRBD2 (5 bases). V lost 3 bases and J 3 bases, leaving 10 bases between the germline ends. Germline V gene sequence: CDR1 LNHDA, CDR2 SQIVND (reference sequence). The CDR3 runs 14 residues. CDR3 amino acids: CASSIRGGTDTQYF. As DNA, the CDR3 is TGTGCCAGTAGTATTCGCGGAGGAACAGATACGCAGTATTTT.

In this sample, this clone turned up many times. Distinct nucleotide sequences in the sample also encode this CDR3. The V and J genes are TRBV6-4 and TRBJ2-6; D may match TRBD1 or TRBD2 (5 bases each). This CDR3 is built from 15 residues. Germline values: CDR1 MRHNA, CDR2 SNTAGT. V dropped 8 bases and J dropped 4 bases, with 15 bases sitting between them. The CDR3 region has the DNA TGTGCCAGCCGAGGATGGGGGTCAGGGGCCAACGTCCTGACTTTC. It yields the protein CASRGWGSGANVLTF.

This clone was picked up many times. V gene TRBV5-6 combines with J gene TRBJ2-7; D call uncertain. Trimming removed 1 base at V and 7 bases at J, with 12 bases between. Germline V gene lookup returns CDR1 SGHDT and CDR2 YYEEEE. The CDR3 totals 13 residues. The CDR3 coding sequence is TGTGCCAGCAGCTTGCTAAACGTGGGGGAGCAGTACGTC. Amino acid sequence: CASSLLNVGEQYV.

This clone showed up many times. The rearrangement uses TRBV6-4 and TRBJ2-3, with a weak D call TRBD1 (6 bases). The V end was cut by 2 bases, the J end by 1 base, with 10 bases between. Germline lookup yields CDR1 MRHNA and CDR2 SNTAGT. The CDR3 is 15 amino acids. The CDR3 here is CASSDQPGGTDTQYF. The DNA of the CDR3 is TGTGCCAGCAGTGACCAGCCAGGGGGCACAGATACGCAGTATTTT.

This clone was recorded many times. CDR3 protein: CASDRGSSGELFF. CDR3 DNA sequence: TGTGCCAGCGACAGGGGGTCTTCCGGGGAGCTGTTTTTT. V usage is TRBV2 and J usage is TRBJ2-2; 9 nucleotides agree with TRBD1. Per the germline V gene, CDR1 is SNHLY and CDR2 is FYNNEI. The trim removed 8 bases at V and 6 bases at J, leaving 4 bases unmatched. The CDR3 loop spans 13 amino acids.

J is TRBJ2-7 and V is TRBV7-3; 8 bases agree with TRBD1. Per the germline V gene, CDR1 is SGHTA and CDR2 is FQGTGA. The CDR3 has 15 amino acids. V shed 1 base and J 3 bases; nucleotides not matched to a gene: 5. The CDR3 reads CASSLNSGGFYEQYF. The CDR3 nucleotides read TGTGCCAGCAGCTTAAATTCAGGGGGCTTCTACGAGCAGTACTTC.

This clone was seen many times. Additional DNA sequences in this sample encode the identical CDR3. This rearrangement joins TRBV20-1 to TRBJ2-2, with D possibly TRBD2 on 5 matching bases. This CDR3 is built from 13 residues. Trimming removed 0 bases from V and 5 bases from J, with 7 bases in between. CDR1 is DFQATT and CDR2 is SNEGSKA in the germline V gene (reference sequence). DNA of the CDR3: TGCAGTGCTAGAGACGGGGTAACCGGGGAGCTGTTTTTT. Its translation is CSARDGVTGELFF.

This rearrangement joins TRBV30 to TRBJ2-7, with TRBD1 matching over 8 bases. Germline trimming cut 3 bases from V and 6 bases from J; bases unmatched to any gene: 10. This CDR3 region has 14 residues. CDR1 and CDR2 from the germline V gene are GTSNPN and SVGIG (reference sequence). The chain's CDR3 is CAWSADRGRLEQYF. The CDR3 nucleotides read TGTGCCTGGAGCGCCGACAGGGGACGACTCGAGCAGTACTTC.

This clone was observed at least ten times. For the CDR3, the DNA is TGTGCCAGCACGAACAGGGGGGGCACCGGGGAGCTGTTTTTT. It codes for CASTNRGGTGELFF. V gene TRBV6-1 combines with J gene TRBJ2-2; tentative D call: TRBD1 (8 bases). The CDR3 consists of 14 residues. The V gene's germline CDR1 is MNHNS and CDR2 SASEGT. Trimming removed 7 bases at V and 4 bases at J, with 13 bases between.

This clone came up a few times. This chain joins TRBV25-1 and TRBJ1-5; unclear D gene. The V end was cut by 1 base, the J end by 5 bases, with 9 bases between. Germline CDR1 is MGHDK and CDR2 is SYGVNS. CDR3 length equals 14 residues. CDR3 DNA sequence: TGTGCCAGCAGTGAATCGTACAGTGATCAGCCCCAGCATTTT. Protein product: CASSESYSDQPQHF.

The chain employs TRBV2 and TRBJ1-5; D not certain. CDR1 and CDR2 from the germline V gene are SNHLY and FYNNEI. CDR3 size: 15 residues. V was pared by 4 bases and J by 4 bases, with 14 bases between. CDR3 nucleotides: TGTGCCAGCAGTGTACGCGGGGAGTTGAATCAGCCCCAGCATTTT. Amino acid sequence: CASSVRGELNQPQHF.

Concerning this clone itself: A much larger clone differs from this one at a single base, so this may be a read error. CDR3 region: CASSFQCRETQYF. The DNA of the CDR3 is TGCGCCAGCAGCTTCCAGTGTCGAGAGACCCAGTACTTC. The V call is TRBV5-1, the J call TRBJ2-5; D is undetermined. There are 13 residues in the CDR3. CDR1 is SGHRS, CDR2 YFSETQ, per germline. With 2 bases removed from V and 4 bases from J, the gap between germline ends came to 9 bases.

This clone showed up many times. The chain joins TRBV28 to TRBJ2-7; 8 bases map to TRBD1. CDR3 size: 14 residues. From germline, CDR1 is MDHEN and CDR2 SYDVKM. V lost 5 bases, J lost 0 bases, and 3 bases stayed unmatched. The CDR3 DNA sequence: TGTGCCAGCAGTCCAGGGGGCACCTCCTACGAGCAGTACTTC. It codes for CASSPGGTSYEQYF. The full variable domain, rest sourced from reference TRBV28 and TRBJ2-7, is DVKVTQSSRYLVKRTGEKVFLECVQDMDHENMFWYRQDPGLGLRLIYFSYDVKMKEKGDIPEGYSVSREKKERFSLILESASTNQTSMYLCASSPGGTSYEQYFGPGTRLTVT.

Many counts were recorded for this clone. The rearrangement links TRBV5-1 to TRBJ2-5; D is unresolved. Germline V gene lookup returns CDR1 SGHRS and CDR2 YFSETQ. Trimming removed 2 bases at V and 1 base at J, with 15 bases between. This CDR3 region has 16 residues. As DNA, the CDR3 is TGCGCCAGCAGCTTCTCTGGCTCTACCCTCCAAGAGACCCAGTACTTC. Translation: CASSFSGSTLQETQYF.

The table lists this clone with many counts. The chain combines TRBV15 with TRBJ2-3, with TRBD2 matching over 8 bases. Germline values: CDR1 LNHNV, CDR2 YYDKDF (reference sequence). The CDR3 is 17 residues long. V was clipped by 1 base and J by 1 base; unmatched bases: 7. In nucleotides, the CDR3 is TGTGCCACCAGCAGAGGGCCAAGCGGGAGCCGCACAGATACGCAGTATTTT. It is translated as CATSRGPSGSRTDTQYF.

CDR3 protein: CASSHLTYLWCNTEAFF. The CDR3 DNA follows: TGTGCCAGCAGTCACCTTACGTATCTCTGGTGTAACACTGAAGCTTTCTTT. The chain links TRBV6-1 to TRBJ1-1, with no clear D. The CDR3 totals 17 residues. The germline CDR1 and CDR2 sequences are MNHNS and SASEGT. The ends were cut back, 5 bases at V and 2 bases at J, with 21 bases in the middle.

The chain uses TRBV30 and TRBJ1-2; D may be TRBD1 (6 bases). The CDR3 has 13 residues. CDR1 GTSNPN and CDR2 SVGIG come from the germline V gene (reference sequence). V lost 2 bases to trimming and J lost 8 bases, with 15 bases between them. DNA of the CDR3: TGTGCCTGGAGTTTGACGGGGGCTGGGGGCTACACCTTC. As protein: CAWSLTGAGGYTF.